This is a list of T cell receptor beta chains from one sample in a study of vaccination and CD4 T cells after COVID-19. Their antigen targets remain unknown. TCRdb re-derived calls from the PCR reads in MiXCR, one entry per CDR3 protein. This table holds around 10,000 distinct CDR3 sequences, around 26% found once. The material sequenced was cultured CD4+ T cells from blood. Receptors originate from a human donor with COVID-19. The CDR3 runs from the conserved cysteine through the conserved F or W. Each record gives: D gene, V gene, J gene, clone size, CDR3 DNA, CDR3 protein. A D gene is named only where the DNA matches it firmly. Clone size is shown for a subset of rows, as once, few, many or a class of expanded clone.

NA	TRBV11-3	TRBJ1-1	NA	TGTGCCAGCAGCCGAAAAAAACAGGGGAACACTGAAGCTTTCTTT	CASSRKKQGNTEAFF
NA	TRBV21-1	TRBJ1-5	NA	TGTGCCAGCAGCAAAAACGAATATTCGGGGGCAGGCAATCAGCCCCAGCATTTT	CASSKNEYSGAGNQPQHF
NA	TRBV6-5	TRBJ2-3	NA	TGTGCCAGCAGTTACCTGCAGGCTGCGACAGATACGCAGTATTTT	CASSYLQAATDTQYF
NA	TRBV29-1	TRBJ1-2	NA	TGCAGCGTTCGGGGGGTTAGCTATGGCTACACCTTC	CSVRGVSYGYTF
NA	TRBV20-1	TRBJ2-7	few	TGCAGTGCTAGAGATGGGGGCAGGGTGAACTCCGAGCAGTACTTC	CSARDGGRVNSEQYF
NA	TRBV20-1	TRBJ1-1	NA	TGCAGTGCCTTAGAACCGGGACGTATGAACACTGAAGCTTTCTTT	CSALEPGRMNTEAFF
TRBD1	TRBV9	TRBJ1-6	NA	TGTGCCAGCAGCGTTCAGGGGGCGAACTCACCCCTCCACTTT	CASSVQGANSPLHF
NA	TRBV6-2/TRBV6-3	TRBJ2-2	NA	TGTGCCAGCAGTTACCCACAGACCGTAACCGGGGAGCTGTTTTTT	CASSYPQTVTGELFF
TRBD1	TRBV4-2	TRBJ1-2	NA	TGTGCCAGCAGCCGAGAAGGACAGGGCAACTATGGCTACACCTTC	CASSREGQGNYGYTF
NA	TRBV12-3/TRBV12-4	TRBJ1-6	NA	TGTGCCAGCAATACGAGGGATTCACCCCTCCACTTT	CASNTRDSPLHF
NA	TRBV28	TRBJ1-2	few	TGTGCCAGCAGTTTAGTGGGAGCCCCTAATGGCTACACCTTC	CASSLVGAPNGYTF
TRBD2	TRBV6-1	TRBJ2-1	NA	TGTGCCAGCAGTGATCGCGGGGGGATCCATGAGCAGTTCTTC	CASSDRGGIHEQFF
NA	TRBV7-3	TRBJ2-7	NA	TGTGCCAGCAGTTCAAGCCCCTACGAGCAGTACTTC	CASSSSPYEQYF
TRBD2	TRBV5-1	TRBJ2-7	NA	TGCGCCAGCAGGGGCGGGGGGGCAACGACGAACGAGCAGTACTTC	CASRGGGATTNEQYF
TRBD1	TRBV20-1	TRBJ1-2	few	TGCAGTGCAGACCGGAGCGACAGGGCAAACTATGGCTACACCTTC	CSADRSDRANYGYTF
NA	TRBV20-1	TRBJ1-5	large	TGCAGTGCTAGCAGAGATAGCAATCAGCCCCAGCATTTT	CSASRDSNQPQHF
TRBD2	TRBV20-1	TRBJ2-3	few	TGCAGTGCTACCGGACTAGCGGGGTACACAGATACGCAGTATTTT	CSATGLAGYTDTQYF
NA	TRBV29-1	TRBJ1-5	NA	TGCAGCGTTGCGGGTCAGAAGAATCAGCCCCAGCATTTT	CSVAGQKNQPQHF
TRBD2	TRBV6-5	TRBJ2-3	NA	TGTGCCAGCAGTTACTCCCGACTAGCGGGGGGAGATACGCAGTATTTT	CASSYSRLAGGDTQYF
NA	TRBV29-1	TRBJ2-5	NA	TGCAGCGTTGAAGGGTCGCGGGGAGCCCAAGAGACCCAGTACTTC	CSVEGSRGAQETQYF
NA	TRBV11-3	TRBJ1-1	NA	TGTGCCAGCAGCCAGGACAGCTACACTGAAGCTTTCTTT	CASSQDSYTEAFF
TRBD1	TRBV7-9	TRBJ2-3	NA	TGTGCCAGCAGCTTAGACAGGGGAGATACGCAGTATTTT	CASSLDRGDTQYF
NA	TRBV27	TRBJ1-5	NA	TGTGCCAGCAGTTTATCGCCCGGGGAGCAGCCCCAGCATTTT	CASSLSPGEQPQHF
TRBD1	TRBV20-1	TRBJ1-1	NA	TGCAGTGCTCCGGACAGGACCACTGAAGCTTTCTTT	CSAPDRTTEAFF
TRBD2	TRBV20-1	TRBJ2-1	NA	TGCAGTGCTAGAGGAAGGACTAGCGGGGATCGAACACACAATGAGCAGTTCTTC	CSARGRTSGDRTHNEQFF
NA	TRBV14	TRBJ1-6	few	TGTGCCAGCTGTACAGGGTCATATAATTCACCCCTCCACTTT	CASCTGSYNSPLHF
TRBD2	TRBV6-1	TRBJ2-1	NA	TGTGCCAGCTCCTCCGGGGGGTCCTCCTACAATGAGCAGTTCTTC	CASSSGGSSYNEQFF
TRBD2	TRBV6-1	TRBJ2-2	few	TGTGCCACCGGGACTAGCGGGGGACACACCGGGGAGCTGTTTTTT	CATGTSGGHTGELFF
TRBD1	TRBV7-2	TRBJ1-1	NA	TGTGCCAGCAGCTGGGACAGGAACCAGAACACTGAAGCTTTCTTT	CASSWDRNQNTEAFF
TRBD1	TRBV6-1	TRBJ2-5	few	TGTGCCAGCAGTAATCACCGGGACAGGGTAACAGAGACCCAGTACTTC	CASSNHRDRVTETQYF
NA	TRBV2	TRBJ2-7	NA	TGTGCCGGCTTAAGGGCCGTAGGGTTAAGCGAGCAGTACTTC	CAGLRAVGLSEQYF
NA	TRBV7-3	TRBJ2-2	few	TGTGCCAGCAGCCTGGGGGGGGGCGCGAACACCGGGGAGCTGTTTTTT	CASSLGGGANTGELFF
NA	TRBV6-1	TRBJ2-5	few	TGTGCCAGCACCGGGGTCCAAGAGACCCAGTACTTC	CASTGVQETQYF
NA	TRBV6-2/TRBV6-3	TRBJ2-5	NA	TGTGCCAGCAGTTACTCGGGGACCCAAGAGACCCAGTACTTC	CASSYSGTQETQYF
NA	TRBV4-2	TRBJ2-2	NA	TGTGCCAGCAGCCGGCGGATTCTGAACACCGGGGAGCTGTTTTTT	CASSRRILNTGELFF